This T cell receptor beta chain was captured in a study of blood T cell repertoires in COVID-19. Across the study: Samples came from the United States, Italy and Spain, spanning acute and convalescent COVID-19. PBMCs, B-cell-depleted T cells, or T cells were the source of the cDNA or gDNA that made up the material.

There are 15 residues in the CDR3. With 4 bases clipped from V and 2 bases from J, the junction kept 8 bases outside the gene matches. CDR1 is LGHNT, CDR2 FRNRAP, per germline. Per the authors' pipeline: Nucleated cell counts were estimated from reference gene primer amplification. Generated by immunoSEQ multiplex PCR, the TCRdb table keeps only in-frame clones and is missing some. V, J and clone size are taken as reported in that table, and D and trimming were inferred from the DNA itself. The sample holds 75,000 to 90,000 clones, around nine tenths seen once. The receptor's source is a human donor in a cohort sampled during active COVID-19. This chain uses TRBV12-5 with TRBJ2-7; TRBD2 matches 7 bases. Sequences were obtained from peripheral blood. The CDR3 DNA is TGTGCTAGTGGTTCCCCCGGGCGGGGGACCTACGAGCAGTACTTC. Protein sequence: CASGSPGRGTYEQYF.